A single sample is the source of the 10 T cell receptor beta chains below, sequenced in a study of T-cell memory formation after mild COVID-19. TCRdb recomputed calls from the 5' RACE reads with MiXCR, one row per CDR3 protein. The sample holds roughly 150,000 distinct CDR3 sequences; 10% to 15% are singletons and the top ten take approximately 3.3%. Input material: PBMCs or a T cell subset sorted from them (not recorded which). These receptors were obtained from a man between 18 and 35 years old who had mild COVID-19 (a few samples of this study predate the infection). Cell type and time point are not known.

J is TRBJ1-5 and V is TRBV5-1, with 7 bases fitting TRBD1. The CDR3 runs 17 residues. Germline CDR1 is SGHRS and CDR2 is YFSETQ. Trimming at V came to 1 base and at J to 0 bases, leaving 7 bases not matched to a gene. Here the CDR3 reads CASSLRAGGFSNQPQHF. CDR3 DNA sequence: TGCGCCAGCAGCTTGCGGGCAGGGGGTTTTAGCAATCAGCCCCAGCATTTT.

This clonotype was recorded a few times. The rearrangement links TRBV7-2 to TRBJ2-7, with 7 bases lining up with TRBD1. With V trimmed by 2 bases and J by 3 bases, 4 bases remained unmatched. CDR3 length: 14 amino acids. Germline CDR1 reads SGHTA; CDR2 reads FQGNSA. CDR3 protein: CASSLQRGRYEQYV. CDR3 bases: TGTGCCAGCAGCTTACAGAGGGGGCGCTACGAGCAGTACGTC.

This rearrangement joins TRBV20-1 to TRBJ1-5; tentative D call: TRBD1 (5 bases). The germline CDR1 and CDR2 sequences are DFQATT and SNEGSKA (reference sequence). This CDR3 region has 14 residues. Between the trimmed V and J ends, which lost 2 bases and 7 bases, there was a span of 15 bases. DNA for the CDR3: TGCAGTGCTAGAAGAGGCAGGGAGTCCCAGCCCCAGCATTTT. Translated: CSARRGRESQPQHF.

A few counts support this clonotype. The J gene is TRBJ2-1, the V gene TRBV20-1, with 9 positions matching TRBD2. The CDR3 has 15 amino acids. V gave up 6 bases and J gave up 5 bases; unmatched junction bases: 11. CDR1 and CDR2 from the germline V gene are DFQATT and SNEGSKA (reference sequence). This chain's CDR3 is CSAPVAGDRDNEQFF. The CDR3 nucleotides read TGCAGTGCGCCAGTAGCGGGGGATCGTGACAATGAGCAGTTCTTC.

This clonotype was detected a few times. The genes are TRBV7-8 and TRBJ2-6; the D gene is possibly TRBD2 (6 bases). The CDR3 consists of 19 residues. Trimming pared 5 bases from V and 2 bases from J, leaving 22 bases between. CDR1 and CDR2 (germline): SGHVS, FQNEAQ. CDR3 nucleotides: TGTGCCAGCAGCCCACGCCGCGGAGGGGCGTTGGCTGGGGCCAACGTCCTGACTTTC. This translates into CASSPRRGGALAGANVLTF. The full variable domain, its missing parts supplied by reference TRBV7-8 and TRBJ2-6, is GAGVSQSPRYKVAKRGQDVALRCDPISGHVSLFWYQQALGQGPEFLTYFQNEAQLDKSGLPSDRFFAERPEGSVSTLKIQRTQQEDSAVYLCASSPRRGGALAGANVLTFGAGSRLTVL.

This rearrangement joins TRBV6-5 to TRBJ1-1; a possible D gene is TRBD1 (5 bases). Trimming removed 6 bases from V and 6 bases from J, with 17 bases in between. This CDR3 has 14 residues. Germline V gene sequence: CDR1 MNHEY, CDR2 SVGAGI. The DNA of the CDR3 is TGTGCCAGCAGCCGCGCCTGGGACTCCCCTGAAGCTTTCTTT. It is translated as CASSRAWDSPEAFF.

This clonotype has only a few counts. The V gene is TRBV5-1, the J gene TRBJ2-4; 10 positions agree with TRBD1. CDR1 and CDR2 from the germline V gene are SGHRS and YFSETQ. V was pared by 2 bases and J by 16 bases, with 9 bases of the junction left unmatched. The CDR3 has 13 amino acids. The CDR3 DNA sequence: TGCGCCAGCAGCTTCGGGACAGGGGAAATTCGTTACTTC. It encodes CASSFGTGEIRYF.

This sequence joins TRBV7-2 and TRBJ2-7; D is ambiguous. Germline-derived CDR1 and CDR2 are SGHTA and FQGNSA. The V and J ends lost 2 bases and 3 bases respectively, with 14 bases between them. There are 15 residues in the CDR3. The CDR3 nucleotides are TGTGCCAGCAGCTTATTTTCGGGCAGCAGCTACGAGCAGTACGTC. The encoded protein is CASSLFSGSSYEQYV.

This clonotype was detected only a few times. The chain has TRBV6-5 and TRBJ1-2; D unclear. The CDR3 is 15 amino acids. With 6 bases removed from V and 3 bases from J, the gap between germline ends came to 17 bases. CDR1 is MNHEY, CDR2 SVGAGI, per germline. The DNA for the CDR3 is TGTGCCAGCAGCCCCGATCAAACGCGCCACTATGGCTACACCTTC. Encoded protein: CASSPDQTRHYGYTF.

V gene TRBV11-2 combines with J gene TRBJ2-2; D possibly corresponds to TRBD2 (7 bases). Germline lookup yields CDR1 SGHAT and CDR2 FQNNGV. V was shortened by 2 bases and J by 7 bases, with 14 bases between the two germline ends. There are 15 residues in the CDR3. The CDR3 sequence is CASSLRGGAIGELFF. CDR3 sequence (DNA): TGTGCCAGCAGCTTAAGAGGGGGGGCAATCGGGGAGCTGTTTTTT. The full variable domain, completed using reference TRBV11-2 and TRBJ2-2, is EAGVAQSPRYKIIEKRQSVAFWCNPISGHATLYWYQQILGQGPKLLIQFQNNGVVDDSQLPKDRFSAERLKGVDSTLKIQPAKLEDSAVYLCASSLRGGAIGELFFGEGSRLTVL.